The rows below give T cell receptor beta chains drawn from one sample of a study of technical replicates of blood from a few donors. This table comes from immunoSEQ multiplex PCR, and its TCRdb copy is limited to in-frame clones, with some not included. The sample consists of around 68,000 clones, under 98% of them appearing once. The sequenced material came from T cells isolated from PBMCs. The receptors derive from a human donor in good health. The CDR3 runs from the conserved cysteine through the conserved F or W.

CDR3 protein: CASRDRITGNTIYF
V gene: TRBV27
J gene: TRBJ1-3

CDR3 protein: CASSTGISDTQYF
V gene: TRBV2
J gene: TRBJ2-3

CDR3 protein: CASSFAGTEAFF
V gene: TRBV27
J gene: TRBJ1-1

CDR3 protein: CASSSATGGLSSYEQYF
V gene: TRBV7-8
J gene: TRBJ2-7

CDR3 protein: CASSLLQGGTARLEQYF
V gene: TRBV4-1
J gene: TRBJ2-7

CDR3 protein: CASSEFGTEYEQYF
V gene: TRBV25-1
J gene: TRBJ2-7

CDR3 protein: CASTVSDTQYF
V gene: TRBV5-1
J gene: TRBJ2-3

CDR3 protein: CASSEAWRGTEAFF
V gene: TRBV6-1
J gene: TRBJ1-1

CDR3 protein: CAAGRFEGAFF
V gene: TRBV6-5
J gene: TRBJ1-1

CDR3 protein: CASSYSNNEQFF
V gene: TRBV7-8
J gene: TRBJ2-1

CDR3 protein: CASSSQRDSNEQFF
V gene: TRBV5-1
J gene: TRBJ2-1

CDR3 protein: CASSLYDTYYEQYF
V gene: TRBV5-1
J gene: TRBJ2-7

CDR3 protein: CASVLWRDGGLLTYEQYF
V gene: TRBV12-5
J gene: TRBJ2-7

CDR3 protein: CASSSGTGIEAFF
V gene: TRBV5-4
J gene: TRBJ1-1

CDR3 protein: CASSLDGDRGNGELFF
V gene: TRBV2
J gene: TRBJ2-2

CDR3 protein: CASSFPSGGRAEQYF
V gene: TRBV9
J gene: TRBJ2-7

CDR3 protein: CASSLNWGEEGGELFF
V gene: TRBV11-2
J gene: TRBJ2-2

CDR3 protein: CAWSIGGTTYNEQFF
V gene: TRBV30
J gene: TRBJ2-1

CDR3 protein: CARGTRGYNEQFF
V gene: TRBV27
J gene: TRBJ2-1

CDR3 protein: CASSTTQGAGNEKLFF
V gene: TRBV19
J gene: TRBJ1-4

CDR3 protein: CASSLLVSGGRTGELFF
V gene: TRBV28
J gene: TRBJ2-2

CDR3 protein: CAWSLGRGNQPQHF
V gene: TRBV30
J gene: TRBJ1-5

CDR3 protein: CASSRNKYDSTNYGYTF
V gene: TRBV2
J gene: TRBJ1-2

CDR3 protein: CASGPTSGFRNEQFF
V gene: TRBV12-5
J gene: TRBJ2-1

CDR3 protein: CASSRINTDTQYF
V gene: TRBV27
J gene: TRBJ2-3

CDR3 protein: CATQQGARETQYF
V gene: TRBV7-6
J gene: TRBJ2-5

CDR3 protein: CASSYSGSGYGYTF
V gene: TRBV6-5
J gene: TRBJ1-2

CDR3 protein: CASSIGTSEGYYEQYF
V gene: TRBV19
J gene: TRBJ2-7

CDR3 protein: CASKDGLAGSEQFF
V gene: TRBV25-1
J gene: TRBJ2-1

CDR3 protein: CASNFGTLGTEAFF
V gene: TRBV28
J gene: TRBJ1-1

CDR3 protein: CASSGYRKNNEQFF
V gene: TRBV27
J gene: TRBJ2-1

CDR3 protein: CASILLREVKGTGELFF
V gene: TRBV7-3
J gene: TRBJ2-2

CDR3 protein: CASRFGQEQLYGYTF
V gene: TRBV19
J gene: TRBJ1-2

CDR3 protein: CASTKRAGANYGYTF
V gene: TRBV13
J gene: TRBJ1-2

CDR3 protein: CAISSDRENTEAFF
V gene: TRBV10-3
J gene: TRBJ1-1

CDR3 protein: CASRYRQGGTYEQYF
V gene: TRBV27
J gene: TRBJ2-7

CDR3 protein: CASSLIPGQGDAGELFF
V gene: TRBV5-6
J gene: TRBJ2-2

CDR3 protein: CATQDTRYEQYF
V gene: TRBV10-3
J gene: TRBJ2-7

CDR3 protein: CASSSRGAGGPVGELFF
V gene: TRBV11-2
J gene: TRBJ2-2

CDR3 protein: CASSLEPSLYEQYF
V gene: TRBV9
J gene: TRBJ2-7

CDR3 protein: CASSNPPGGTDTQYF
V gene: TRBV9
J gene: TRBJ2-3

CDR3 protein: CASSLEQGSYNEQFF
V gene: TRBV4-1
J gene: TRBJ2-1

CDR3 protein: CASAWGGSTDTQYF
V gene: TRBV6-5
J gene: TRBJ2-3

CDR3 protein: CASSSVYRHQAFF
V gene: TRBV12-1
J gene: TRBJ1-1

CDR3 protein: CASSRGGQGEQYF
V gene: TRBV7-7
J gene: TRBJ2-7

CDR3 protein: CASSSTTGYTEAFF
V gene: TRBV6-6
J gene: TRBJ1-1

CDR3 protein: CASSFRGMDYGYTF
V gene: TRBV7-8
J gene: TRBJ1-2

CDR3 protein: CASSVSGNTIYF
V gene: TRBV25-1
J gene: TRBJ1-3

CDR3 protein: CASSALPSDQETQYF
V gene: TRBV7-8
J gene: TRBJ2-5

CDR3 protein: CAISSEHQETQYF
V gene: TRBV2
J gene: TRBJ2-5

CDR3 protein: CASSLQGEDTEAFF
V gene: TRBV7-3
J gene: TRBJ1-1

CDR3 protein: CASSFRTSAYEQYF
V gene: TRBV11-2
J gene: TRBJ2-7